This T cell receptor (beta chain) was sequenced for a study of cytomegalovirus exposure and HLA in healthy donors. Germline trimming cut 5 bases from V and 4 bases from J; bases unmatched to any gene: 9. This CDR3 has 15 residues. Germline CDR1 SEHNR, CDR2 FQNEAQ (reference sequence). PCR was performed using 60 Vbeta and 13 Jbeta primers. Sequencing used immunoSEQ multiplex PCR; TCRdb keeps in-frame clones, though not all of them. The sample holds about 180,000 clones, 80% to 85% seen once. The sample taken for sequencing was PBMCs. The receptor's source is a boy younger than 10 in good health and CMV-seronegative. This sequence joins TRBV7-9 and TRBJ2-3, with 7 bases fitting TRBD2. The CDR3 is CASSGGRARADTQYF. In DNA form, the CDR3 reads TGTGCCAGCAGCGGGGGGAGGGCCCGGGCAGATACGCAGTATTTT.